Below, 15 T cell receptor beta chains from the same sample are listed, as sequenced in a study of CD8 T cells in ankylosing spondylitis. TCRdb processed the 5' RACE reads anew with MiXCR; each CDR3 protein has one entry. Counted here are some 290,000 distinct CDR3 sequences, about 20% occurring once; the ten biggest clones make up 7.5% to 9.5%. The sequenced material came from blood, either unsorted or a sorted T cell fraction (not recorded which). All receptors come from a male donor with ankylosing spondylitis or in good health (not recorded which).

The chain carries TRBV11-2 and TRBJ1-1; D is ambiguous. Looked up from germline, CDR1 is SGHAT and CDR2 is FQNNGV. V lost 0 bases to trimming and J lost 5 bases, with 13 bases between them. This CDR3 has 15 residues. The chain's CDR3 is CASSLDPGFRTEAFF. CDR3 in DNA: TGTGCCAGCAGCTTAGATCCAGGTTTTAGAACTGAAGCTTTCTTT.

This clonotype has at least ten counts. This sequence joins TRBV5-1 and TRBJ1-1; the D is unclear. The CDR3 spans 14 residues. Germline-derived CDR1 and CDR2 are SGHRS and YFSETQ. V was clipped by 0 bases and J by 1 base, with 7 bases between them. CDR3 nucleotides: TGCGCCAGCAGCTTGGCTGCCCGGAACACTGAAGCTTTCTTT. It codes for CASSLAARNTEAFF.

The sample holds a few counts of this clonotype. The chain combines TRBV20-1 with TRBJ1-2, with TRBD1 matching over 7 bases. CDR3 size: 14 residues. Looked up from germline, CDR1 is DFQATT and CDR2 is SNEGSKA (reference sequence). The V and J ends lost 6 bases and 0 bases, in that order; junction bases with no gene match: 7. Here the CDR3 reads CSARDRDSNYGYTF. The CDR3 DNA reads as TGCAGTGCCCGTGACAGGGACTCTAACTATGGCTACACCTTC.

The chain joins TRBV2 to TRBJ2-5; TRBD1 aligns across 9 bases. CDR1 and CDR2 from the germline V gene are SNHLY and FYNNEI. This CDR3 region has 16 residues. V dropped 5 bases and J dropped 5; count of bases not matched to a gene: 12. The CDR3 DNA follows: TGTGCCAGCAGTCACTCCCTAACAGGGGGCACGGAGACCCAGTACTTC. It encodes CASSHSLTGGTETQYF.

This clonotype was recorded a few times. The gene calls are TRBV29-1 and TRBJ2-7; 8 nucleotides line up with TRBD1. The CDR3 totals 12 residues. V shed 4 bases, J shed 7 bases, and the junction held 6 bases outside the gene matches. In germline, CDR1 is SQVTM, CDR2 ANQGSEA. The chain's CDR3 is CSVGDTGGEQYV. As DNA, the CDR3 is TGCAGCGTTGGCGACACAGGGGGAGAGCAGTACGTC.

The rearrangement links TRBV24-1 to TRBJ1-1; D unresolved. The CDR3 consists of 13 residues. From germline, CDR1 is KGHDR and CDR2 SFDVKD. Trimming cost V 3 bases and J 0 bases, with 4 bases left between them. The chain's CDR3 is CATSDSLNTEAFF. CDR3 nucleotide sequence: TGTGCCACCAGTGATAGTCTGAACACTGAAGCTTTCTTT.

The chain couples TRBV20-1 to TRBJ2-5, with 8 bases that match TRBD1. The CDR3 is made up of 14 amino acids. J gave up 7 bases and V 0 bases, and 7 bases lay outside the gene matches. The germline CDR1 and CDR2 sequences are DFQATT and SNEGSKA (reference sequence). CDR3: CSAREGQGLGTQYF. DNA for the CDR3: TGCAGTGCTAGAGAAGGACAGGGCTTGGGGACCCAGTACTTC.

The chain uses TRBV9 and TRBJ2-5; D may be TRBD1 (5 bases). The germline gives CDR1 SGDLS, CDR2 YYNGEE. This CDR3 contains 14 residues. V lost 0 bases to trimming and J lost 5 bases, with 11 bases between them. CDR3 sequence: CASSVDVGAETQYF. Written as DNA, the CDR3 is TGTGCCAGCAGCGTAGATGTTGGGGCGGAGACCCAGTACTTC.

This clonotype showed up just a few times. V usage is TRBV6-5 and J usage is TRBJ2-5, with TRBD1 matching over 11 bases. Trimming removed 2 bases from V and 5 bases from J; junction bases left unmatched: 4. The germline V gene has CDR1 MNHEY and CDR2 SVGAGI. The CDR3 is 15 residues long. CDR3 nucleotides: TGTGCCAGCAGTTACGGACAGGGGGCTGGGGAGACCCAGTACTTC. Translated, it gives CASSYGQGAGETQYF.

This clonotype appeared a few times. The rearrangement uses TRBV20-1 and TRBJ2-5; TRBD1 matches 8 bases. Germline CDR1 is DFQATT and CDR2 is SNEGSKA (reference sequence). This CDR3 region has 14 residues. V trimming: 5 bases; J trimming: 7 bases; junction bases outside the gene matches: 12. The CDR3 region is CSAPRTGPRGTQYF. The CDR3 region has the DNA TGCAGTGCTCCTAGGACAGGGCCCCGGGGGACCCAGTACTTC.

This clonotype was seen more than once but under ten times. V and J are TRBV21-1 and TRBJ1-1; TRBD1 reflects the table's D call only, with no check against the DNA. TRBV21-1 constitutes a pseudogene. The CDR3 runs 14 residues. In DNA form, the CDR3 reads TGTGCCAGGAGTCCTCTAAACAGGGGGACTGAAGCTTTCTTT. Translation gives CARSPLNRGTEAFF.

This clonotype was seen ten or more times. The rearrangement joins TRBV12-3 or TRBV12-4 to TRBJ2-5; TRBD2 might be the D (6 bases). Between the trimmed V and J ends, which lost 2 bases and 7 bases, there was a span of 11 bases. The CDR3 has 13 residues. The CDR3 nucleotides read TGTGCCAGCAGTTTAATGCCGGAGGGGACCCAGTACTTC. Translating it yields CASSLMPEGTQYF.

This clonotype was seen repeatedly, ten times or more. The chain joins TRBV20-1 to TRBJ1-5, with D maybe TRBD1 (5 bases). Deletions cut 3 bases from V and 7 bases from J, with 7 bases between. Germline V gene sequence: CDR1 DFQATT, CDR2 SNEGSKA (reference sequence). The CDR3 is made up of 11 amino acids. The CDR3, as DNA: TGCAGTGCTAGTGGGGGACAGCCCCAGCATTTT. This sequence encodes CSASGGQPQHF.

This clonotype has only a few counts. The chain couples TRBV12-3 or TRBV12-4 to TRBJ2-3; 8 nucleotides align to TRBD2. V was pared by 3 bases and J by 5 bases, with 7 bases of the junction left unmatched. The CDR3 is 15 amino acids. CDR3 region: CASSFFAAGGDTQYF. DNA for the CDR3: TGTGCCAGCAGTTTCTTTGCGGCGGGGGGAGATACGCAGTATTTT.

This sequence joins TRBV7-9 and TRBJ2-7, with 9 bases identical to TRBD1. Germline V gene lookup returns CDR1 SEHNR and CDR2 FQNEAQ (reference sequence). This CDR3 region has 13 residues. With 3 bases clipped from V and 6 bases from J, the junction kept 3 bases outside the gene matches. DNA for the CDR3: TGTGCCAGCAGCTTCGGGACAGGGTTCGAGCAGTACGTC. Translated, it gives CASSFGTGFEQYV.